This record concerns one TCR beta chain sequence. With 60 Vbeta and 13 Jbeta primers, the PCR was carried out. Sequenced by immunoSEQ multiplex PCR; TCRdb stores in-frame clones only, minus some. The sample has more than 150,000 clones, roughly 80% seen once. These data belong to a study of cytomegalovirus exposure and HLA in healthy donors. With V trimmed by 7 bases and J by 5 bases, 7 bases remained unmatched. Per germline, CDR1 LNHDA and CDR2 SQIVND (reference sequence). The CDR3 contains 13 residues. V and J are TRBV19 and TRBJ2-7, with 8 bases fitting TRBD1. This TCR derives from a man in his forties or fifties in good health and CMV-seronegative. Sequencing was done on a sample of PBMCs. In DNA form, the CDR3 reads TGTGCCAGTACTAATACAGGGGGAAACGAGCAGTACTTC. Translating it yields CASTNTGGNEQYF.